A single sample gave rise to the 26 T cell receptor beta chains below, sequenced in a study of T cell repertoires in cytomegalovirus infection. TCRdb fed the reads into MiXCR, producing one record per CDR3 protein. The table includes fewer than 400,000 distinct CDR3 sequences, around 18% detected once. Material: PBMCs. These receptors were collected from a human donor in good health (CMV status not recorded). Some clones in this sample may be carry-over from other donors' samples.

This clonotype was seen repeatedly, ten times or more. One base away lies a much larger clone, so this may be a sequencing read error. The chain employs TRBV7-2 and TRBJ2-3; D possibly matches TRBD1 or TRBD2 (5 bases each). CDR1 and CDR2 (germline): SGHTA, FQGNSA. The CDR3 extends over 13 amino acids. V shed 2 bases and J shed 4 bases, with 7 bases lying between them. The CDR3 reads CASSLLGADTQYF. CDR3 in DNA: TGTGCCAGCAGCTTACTGGGGGCAGATACGCAGTATTTT.

CDR3 DNA sequence: TGTGCCAGCAGCTCGCCGGCAGGGTACACAGATACGCAGTATTTT. Amino acid sequence: CASSSPAGYTDTQYF. The chain has TRBV7-6 and TRBJ2-3; possible D gene TRBD1, 5 bases. The germline CDR1 and CDR2 sequences are SGHVS and FNYEAQ. The V end lost 4 bases, the J end lost 2 bases, and 13 bases lay between the germline ends. The length of the CDR3 is 15 residues. The full variable domain, completed using reference TRBV7-6 and TRBJ2-3, is GAGVSQSPRYKVTKRGQDVALRCDPISGHVSLYWYRQALGQGPEFLTYFNYEAQQDKSGLPNDRFSAERPEGSISTLTIQRTEQRDSAMYRCASSSPAGYTDTQYFGPGTRLTVL.

The chain employs TRBV11-2 and TRBJ2-7; either TRBD1 or TRBD2 may fit D (5 bases each). V shed 0 bases and J shed 2 bases, with 20 bases lying between them. Germline V gene lookup returns CDR1 SGHAT and CDR2 FQNNGV. The CDR3 sequence is 18 residues long. The CDR3 protein is CASSLDSLQPLGAYEQYF. The CDR3, as DNA: TGTGCCAGCAGCTTAGATTCCTTACAACCTCTGGGGGCCTACGAGCAGTACTTC.

In this sample, this clonotype turned up many times. CDR3 sequence (DNA): TGTGCCAGCAGCTTCAGCGGTACGGGGAAGCCCCAGCATTTT. Encoded protein: CASSFSGTGKPQHF. This rearrangement joins TRBV7-2 to TRBJ1-5; D not certain. With 3 bases removed from V and 8 bases from J, the gap between germline ends came to 14 bases. The CDR3 length is 14 residues. The germline gives CDR1 SGHTA, CDR2 FQGNSA.

This sequence joins TRBV20-1 and TRBJ2-7; 10 bases match TRBD1. Trimming took 5 bases from V and 5 from J; bases not matched to a gene: 12. Germline-derived CDR1 and CDR2 are DFQATT and SNEGSKA (reference sequence). The CDR3 loop spans 15 amino acids. In nucleotides, the CDR3 is TGCAGTGCTGGCACCGGGACAGGGGTTCGGCACGAGCAGTACTTC. Translation: CSAGTGTGVRHEQYF.

This clonotype was observed a few times. This chain uses TRBV7-3 with TRBJ1-1, with D perhaps matching TRBD1 (5 bases). The CDR3 totals 13 residues. V was clipped by 5 bases and J by 5 bases, with 12 bases between them. Germline V gene sequence: CDR1 SGHTA, CDR2 FQGTGA. CDR3 nucleotide sequence: TGTGCCAGCAGCGCGTCGTGGGGGACTGAAGCTTTCTTT. Translating gives CASSASWGTEAFF.

The table lists this clonotype with a few counts. The gene calls are TRBV14 and TRBJ1-1; D perhaps matches TRBD1 (5 bases). The CDR3 loop spans 15 amino acids. The V gene lost 1 base and the J gene lost 6 bases, with 15 bases spanning the gap. The germline CDR1 and CDR2 sequences are SGHDN and FVKESK. This chain's CDR3 is CASSQARVRYSEAFF. CDR3 sequence (DNA): TGTGCCAGCAGCCAAGCCAGGGTGCGATACTCTGAAGCTTTCTTT.

This chain connects TRBV4-1 to TRBJ2-7, with 8 nucleotides matching TRBD2. CDR3 length equals 13 residues. The V gene's germline CDR1 is MGHRA and CDR2 YSYEKL. V dropped 4 bases and J dropped 2; count of bases not matched to a gene: 1. The CDR3 DNA reads TGCGCCAGCAGCCGACTAGCGACCTACGAGCAGTACTTC. Protein sequence: CASSRLATYEQYF.

This clonotype was found a few times. This chain uses TRBV7-2 with TRBJ1-2; 9 bases match TRBD1. The CDR3 extends over 15 amino acids. V lost 5 bases and J lost 7; bases outside the gene matches: 11. Germline loops: CDR1 SGHTA, CDR2 FQGNSA. CDR3 sequence reads: CASSQRIQGAIGYTF. The CDR3 DNA sequence: TGTGCCAGCAGCCAGAGGATACAGGGGGCGATTGGCTACACCTTC.

V and J are TRBV6-5 and TRBJ2-1; 7 bases agree with TRBD2. CDR3 length: 16 amino acids. Germline V gene sequence: CDR1 MNHEY, CDR2 SVGAGI. V lost 1 base to trimming and J lost 7 bases; unmatched junction nucleotides: 10. CDR3 loop: CASSYFGRGKRNEQFF. CDR3 coding DNA: TGTGCCAGCAGTTACTTTGGGCGGGGGAAAAGAAATGAGCAGTTCTTC.

V gene TRBV27 combines with J gene TRBJ2-3; D uncertain. The V end lost 6 bases, the J end lost 2 bases, and 9 bases lay between the germline ends. Looked up from germline, CDR1 is MNHEY and CDR2 is SMNVEV (reference sequence). The CDR3 runs to 13 residues. CDR3 nucleotide sequence: TGTGCCAGCAGGAGACCCGACACAGATACGCAGTATTTT. Protein product: CASRRPDTDTQYF.

This clonotype has just a few counts. The chain is built from TRBV10-3 and TRBJ2-5; TRBD2 matches 15 bases. The germline V gene has CDR1 ENHRY and CDR2 SYGVKD. Trimming cost V 3 bases and J 5 bases; bases outside gene matches: 10. The CDR3 consists of 18 residues. The CDR3 DNA follows: TGTGCCATCAGTGACTCGACCGGACTAGCGGGGGGGATGGAGACCCAGTACTTC. Protein sequence: CAISDSTGLAGGMETQYF.

A few counts support this clonotype. This chain connects TRBV10-1 to TRBJ2-1, with TRBD2 identical over 9 bases. The trim removed 10 bases at V and 8 bases at J, leaving 15 bases unmatched. The germline CDR1 and CDR2 sequences are WNHNN and SYGVQD (reference sequence). The CDR3 is made up of 15 amino acids. The chain's CDR3 is CATGETKREADEQFF. CDR3 nucleotide sequence: TGCGCCACAGGGGAGACGAAGCGGGAGGCTGATGAGCAGTTCTTC.

The chain uses TRBV27 and TRBJ2-4; the match to TRBD1 covers 8 bases. V shed 8 bases, J shed 7 bases, and the junction held 7 bases outside the gene matches. Germline V gene lookup returns CDR1 MNHEY and CDR2 SMNVEV (reference sequence). This CDR3 is 13 amino acids long. CDR3: CASSDREGNIQYF. Written as DNA, the CDR3 is TGTGCCAGCTCGGACAGGGAAGGGAACATTCAGTACTTC.

This clonotype was seen ten or more times. The CDR3 region has the DNA TGTGCCAGCAGCTCTCGGGGCGAGCAGTACTTC. This codes for CASSSRGEQYF. This sequence joins TRBV7-2 and TRBJ2-7, with a possible D match to TRBD2 (5 bases). V was shortened by 4 bases and J by 6 bases, with 7 bases between the two germline ends. Germline lookup yields CDR1 SGHTA and CDR2 FQGNSA. CDR3 size: 11 residues.

J is TRBJ1-2 and V is TRBV29-1; D gene ambiguous. Trimming removed 2 bases at V and 8 bases at J, with 18 bases between. The CDR3 consists of 14 residues. Germline V lookup: CDR1 SQVTM, CDR2 ANQGSEA. The CDR3 nucleotides are TGCAGCGTTGAACGGATTGAGGGAATCAGCGGCTACACCTTC. Translating gives CSVERIEGISGYTF.

The gene calls are TRBV5-4 and TRBJ2-3, with 8 bases lining up with TRBD2. This CDR3 has 15 residues. V lost 4 bases, J lost 1 base, and 5 bases stayed unmatched. CDR1 is SGHNT, CDR2 YYREEE, per germline (reference sequence). This CDR3 is CASSRGGSRTDTQYF. The CDR3 DNA reads as TGTGCCAGCAGCCGCGGGGGGTCGCGCACAGATACGCAGTATTTT. Together with reference TRBV5-4 and TRBJ2-3, the CDR3 gives the full variable domain: ETGVTQSPTHLIKTRGQQVTLRCSSQSGHNTVSWYQQALGQGPQFIFQYYREEENGRGNFPPRFSGLQFPNYSSELNVNALELDDSALYLCASSRGGSRTDTQYFGPGTRLTVL.

This clonotype occurred a few times. V gene TRBV3-1 combines with J gene TRBJ2-1; tentatively, D is TRBD1 (6 bases). The CDR3 extends over 14 amino acids. Germline assignment: CDR1 LGHDT and CDR2 YNNKEL (reference sequence). V lost 9 bases and J lost 2, with 14 bases in between. For the CDR3, the DNA is TGTGCCAGTAGTTGGCAGGGGACCTACAATGAGCAGTTCTTC. As protein: CASSWQGTYNEQFF.

This clonotype was observed at least ten times. The rearrangement uses TRBV7-9 and TRBJ1-2; D perhaps matches TRBD1 (5 bases). The V and J ends lost 5 bases and 5 bases respectively, with 18 bases between them. Germline-derived CDR1 and CDR2 are SEHNR and FQNEAQ (reference sequence). CDR3 length: 15 residues. The CDR3 region is CASSTRGGGWYGYTF. The CDR3, as DNA: TGTGCCAGCAGCACGCGGGGCGGGGGGTGGTATGGCTACACCTTC.

As concerns this clonotype: A read error is possible here, since a much larger clone lies one base away. The rearrangement links TRBV12-3 or TRBV12-4 to TRBJ2-1; D gene ambiguous. The CDR3 spans 12 residues. The chain's CDR3 is CASSWTDGERFF. In DNA, the CDR3 is TGTGCCAGCAGCTGGACCGATGGTGAGCGGTTCTTC.

This clonotype was counted only a few times. The chain carries TRBV12-5 and TRBJ2-7; D may be TRBD2 (5 bases). Trimming pared 5 bases from V and 3 bases from J, leaving 8 bases between. This CDR3 comprises 12 residues. CDR1 and CDR2 from the germline V gene are LGHNT and FRNRAP. The CDR3, as DNA: TGTGCTAGTGGTAACCGGGACTACGAGCAGTACTTC. Amino acids: CASGNRDYEQYF.

The rearrangement joins TRBV11-2 to TRBJ2-3; 10 bases align to TRBD2. Germline CDR1 is SGHAT and CDR2 is FQNNGV. The CDR3 runs to 15 residues. V lost 4 bases and J lost 2; bases outside the gene matches: 3. CDR3 in DNA: TGTGCCAGCAGCTCTCTAGCGGGAGTCACAGATACGCAGTATTTT. Its translation is CASSSLAGVTDTQYF. Based on the CDR3 plus reference TRBV11-2 and TRBJ2-3, the full variable domain is EAGVAQSPRYKIIEKRQSVAFWCNPISGHATLYWYQQILGQGPKLLIQFQNNGVVDDSQLPKDRFSAERLKGVDSTLKIQPAKLEDSAVYLCASSSLAGVTDTQYFGPGTRLTVL.

V usage is TRBV7-9 and J usage is TRBJ1-6, with TRBD1 matching 11 bases. Germline V gene sequence: CDR1 SEHNR, CDR2 FQNEAQ (reference sequence). The CDR3 has 16 residues. V dropped 3 bases and J dropped 8; count of bases not matched to a gene: 6. The DNA of the CDR3 is TGTGCCAGCAGCTTTACCGGGACAGGGGGTTATTCACCCCTCCACTTT. Translated, it gives CASSFTGTGGYSPLHF.

This clonotype came up many times. V gene TRBV12-3 or TRBV12-4 combines with J gene TRBJ1-5; TRBD1 might be the D (6 bases). There are 14 residues in the CDR3. V lost 3 bases, J lost 4 bases, and 10 bases lay in between. CDR3 nucleotides: TGTGCCAGCAGTTTCGTCGGACAGAATCAGCCCCAGCATTTT. Translated, it gives CASSFVGQNQPQHF.

To note about this clonotype: It may be a read error: a sequence one base away is much more abundant. This rearrangement joins TRBV7-2 to TRBJ1-1; D uncertain. CDR1 is SGHTA and CDR2 is FQGNSA in the germline V gene. This CDR3 spans 13 amino acids. V lost 4 bases and J 11 bases, leaving 17 bases between the germline ends. CDR3 nucleotides: TGTGCCAGCAGCTCCCGACATGCTCATCGGGCTTTCTTT. Translating gives CASSSRHAHRAFF.

V gene TRBV18 combines with J gene TRBJ2-7; D remains ambiguous. Germline lookup yields CDR1 KGHSH and CDR2 LQKENI. This CDR3 has 11 residues. The V end was cut by 6 bases, the J end by 4 bases, with 7 bases between. The CDR3 protein is CASSPQYEQYF. Here the CDR3 DNA reads TGTGCCAGCTCTCCTCAATACGAGCAGTACTTC.